The rows below give T cell receptor beta chains drawn from one sample of a study of blood T cell repertoires in COVID-19. Sequencing used immunoSEQ multiplex PCR; TCRdb keeps in-frame clones, though not all of them. The table lists more than 200,000 clones, approximately 91% of them singletons. Material for sequencing was peripheral blood. All receptors derive from a woman in her sixties or seventies with acute or convalescent COVID-19. The CDR3 runs from the conserved cysteine through the conserved F or W. A D gene is named only where the DNA matches it firmly. Size tells how often a clone was seen (once, few, many) or the class of an expanded clone, and some rows leave it out.

size	J	length	D	V	DNA	CDR3
NA	TRBJ2-3	18	TRBD2	TRBV7-3	TGTGCCAGCAGCCAACCCGGGACTAGCGGGGGGGGTGCAGATACGCAGTATTTT	CASSQPGTSGGGADTQYF
once	TRBJ2-1	15	TRBD2	TRBV6-5	TGTGCCAGCAGCAAACTAGCGGGAACCTACAATGAGCAGTTCTTC	CASSKLAGTYNEQFF
NA	TRBJ1-1	13	NA	TRBV3-1/TRBV3-2	TGTGCCAGCAGCCAAAGAAATCCGGGAGGAGCTTTCTTT	CASSQRNPGGAFF
once	TRBJ1-2	15	NA	TRBV5-8	TGTGCCAGCAGCCTCCACGGCGGGGGGAACTATGGCTACACCTTC	CASSLHGGGNYGYTF
NA	TRBJ1-5	15	NA	TRBV2	TGTGCCAGCAGTCCAACACAGGGATGGGGTCAGCCCCAGCATTTT	CASSPTQGWGQPQHF
NA	TRBJ1-2	13	NA	TRBV15	TGTGCCACCAGCAGGGACTCAAGAGGTGGCTACACCTTC	CATSRDSRGGYTF
NA	TRBJ1-1	15	NA	TRBV6-5	TGTGCCAGCAGTCGGGCTCTTGGGGGAGGCACTGAAGCTTTCTTT	CASSRALGGGTEAFF
NA	TRBJ2-7	20	TRBD1	TRBV12-5	TGTGCTAGTGGTTTGGTATATACCCTGGGGCATTGGGACAGCTCCTACGAGCAGTACTTC	CASGLVYTLGHWDSSYEQYF
NA	TRBJ1-2	13	NA	TRBV7-2	TGTGCCAGCAGCTTACAGGGTACCTATGGCTACACCTTC	CASSLQGTYGYTF
once	TRBJ1-1	13	NA	TRBV10-2	TGCGCCAGCAGTGAGCCTACGAACACTGAAGCTTTCTTT	CASSEPTNTEAFF
NA	TRBJ1-6	16	NA	TRBV18	TGTGCCAGCTCACCACTACAGGACGACTATAATTCACCCCTCCACTTT	CASSPLQDDYNSPLHF
NA	TRBJ1-2	13	NA	TRBV18	TGTGCCAGCTCACCGAGCACGGTCGGTGGCTACACCTTC	CASSPSTVGGYTF
NA	TRBJ2-1	15	TRBD2	TRBV19	TGTGCCAGTAGTATTGGGACGGGGGGGCTTAATGAGCAGTTCTTC	CASSIGTGGLNEQFF
NA	TRBJ1-6	15	NA	TRBV25-1	TGTGCCAGCAGTGATTTTAGGCAGGGGACTTCACCCCTCCACTTT	CASSDFRQGTSPLHF
NA	TRBJ2-3	13	TRBD1	TRBV7-9	TGTGCCAGCAGCGACAGGGGCACAGATACGCAGTATTTT	CASSDRGTDTQYF
NA	TRBJ2-3	14	TRBD2	TRBV13	TGTGCCAGCAGCTTGGGCCTAGCGGCAGATACGCAGTATTTT	CASSLGLAADTQYF
NA	TRBJ2-6	19	NA	TRBV21-1	TGTGCCAGCAGCATTAGGGGAAAGGGATGGTCGTATGGGGCCAACGTCCTGACTTTC	CASSIRGKGWSYGANVLTF
once	TRBJ2-3	17	TRBD2	TRBV11-3	TGTGCCAGCAGCCGGGGGAGTATTCTAGCGGGGGCAGATACGCAGTATTTT	CASSRGSILAGADTQYF
NA	TRBJ2-2	13	TRBD1	TRBV12-3/TRBV12-4	TGTGCCAGCCGGGACAGGAACACCGGGGAGCTGTTTTTT	CASRDRNTGELFF
NA	TRBJ1-5	14	TRBD1	TRBV4-3	TGCGCCAGCAGCCTGGACAGGGGCAATCAGCCCCAGCATTTT	CASSLDRGNQPQHF
NA	TRBJ2-3	15	TRBD2	TRBV19	TGTGCCAGTAGTATCGGGACTAGTGGCACAGATACGCAGTATTTT	CASSIGTSGTDTQYF
once	TRBJ1-5	15	NA	TRBV27	TGTGCCAGCAGTTCTCAGGGGCTCGGAAATCAGCCCCAGCATTTT	CASSSQGLGNQPQHF
NA	TRBJ2-3	15	NA	TRBV7-9	TGTGCCAGCAGCTTAAGGGGGGGAGGTGCAGATACGCAGTATTTT	CASSLRGGGADTQYF
NA	TRBJ1-2	19	TRBD1	TRBV10-1	TGCGCCAGCAGTGAGTCATGGACAGGGGGCGAGGGTCCGAACTATGGCTACACCTTC	CASSESWTGGEGPNYGYTF
NA	TRBJ2-1	18	TRBD2	TRBV20-1	TGCAGTGCTAGTCCCGTGACTAGCGGGGTGAGCTCCTACAATGAGCAGTTCTTC	CSASPVTSGVSSYNEQFF
NA	TRBJ2-2	15	TRBD1	TRBV6-5	TGTGCCAGCAGTTCGGGACAGGGGGTTTCAGGGGAGCTGTTTTTT	CASSSGQGVSGELFF
NA	TRBJ1-1	17	NA	TRBV19	TGTGCCAGTAGTATCTGGGACACACACCCTGAAGGCACTGAAGCTTTCTTT	CASSIWDTHPEGTEAFF
NA	TRBJ1-2	14	NA	TRBV28	TGTGCCAGCAGTTTAAGGACAGTGATACATGGCTACACCTTC	CASSLRTVIHGYTF
NA	TRBJ2-7	11	NA	TRBV28	TGTGCCAGCAGTAATACCTACGAGCAGTACTTC	CASSNTYEQYF
few	TRBJ1-2	14	NA	TRBV7-2	TGTGCCAGCAGCTTGGGGGTGGAGGGCTATGGCTACACCTTC	CASSLGVEGYGYTF
NA	TRBJ2-7	14	TRBD1	TRBV29-1	TGCAGCGTTAAAACTCAAGGGGGCCGCTACGAGCAGTACTTC	CSVKTQGGRYEQYF
NA	TRBJ1-2	14	TRBD1	TRBV30	TGTGCCTGGAGTGACAGGGGGACCTTCTATGGCTACACCTTC	CAWSDRGTFYGYTF
NA	TRBJ2-1	18	NA	TRBV7-9	TGTGCCAGCAGCTTAGGGTCGTACAGTTTGACATCCTACAATGAGCAGTTCTTC	CASSLGSYSLTSYNEQFF
NA	TRBJ2-2	15	TRBD2	TRBV7-2	TGTGCCAGGACTACCGGGACTAGCGGCACCGGGGAGCTGTTTTTT	CARTTGTSGTGELFF
NA	TRBJ1-6	16	NA	TRBV19	TGTGCCAGTAGTATAGATCTTCGATGGGGGAGGATAGGGGTCCACTTT	CASSIDLRWGRIGVHF
NA	TRBJ1-2	15	NA	TRBV5-1	TGCGCCAGCAGCTTAAACGGGGGGAGTAACTATGGCTACACCTTC	CASSLNGGSNYGYTF
NA	TRBJ2-3	16	TRBD1	TRBV9	TGTGCCAGCAGCGGACGCTCGGGACAGGGCACAGATACGCAGTATTTT	CASSGRSGQGTDTQYF
NA	TRBJ1-1	14	NA	TRBV30	TGTGCCTGGAAACCCGACAGCATGAACACTGAAGCTTTCTTT	CAWKPDSMNTEAFF
NA	TRBJ2-7	14	TRBD2	TRBV10-3	TGTGCCATCAGTGCTGGCGGGAGTTTTCGCGAGCAGTACTTC	CAISAGGSFREQYF
NA	TRBJ1-1	14	NA	TRBV19	TGTGCCAGTAGTATAGATTGGCAGAACACTGAAGCTTTCTTT	CASSIDWQNTEAFF
many	TRBJ1-5	16	NA	TRBV5-1	TGCGCCAGCAGTAGTGGGGAGGGAACTCTTAATCAGCCCCAGCATTTT	CASSSGEGTLNQPQHF
NA	TRBJ1-5	15	NA	TRBV28	TGTGCCAGCACCCGTGCGGGGTTAGGCAATCAGCCCCAGCATTTT	CASTRAGLGNQPQHF
NA	TRBJ1-6	13	NA	TRBV10-3	TGTGCCATCAGCGAAACACAGGCTTCACCCCTCCACTTT	CAISETQASPLHF
NA	TRBJ2-2	16	TRBD2	TRBV7-9	TGTGCCAGCAGCTTCCCGCTAGCGGGAGGGACCGGGGAGCTGTTTTTT	CASSFPLAGGTGELFF
NA	TRBJ2-2	13	NA	TRBV6-5	TGTGCCAGCAGTTACCCCCGTACCGGGGAGCTGTTTTTT	CASSYPRTGELFF
NA	TRBJ1-6	14	TRBD1	TRBV29-1	TGCAGCGTGGGGACAGGGGGCGCAGGGACACCCCTCCACTTT	CSVGTGGAGTPLHF